This T cell receptor (beta chain) was obtained from a study of shared clonotypes between healthy human individuals (dated by TCRdb to 2020 to 2022). Context from the whole study: A couple of women and a few men aged 18 to 49 years were included in the cohort. For each donor, CD4 naive and CD4 memory were each run on three plates, CD8 naive on two plates, and CD8 memory on one plate. To estimate repertoire size and how much clonotype sharing occurs between individuals, the study deeply sequenced the blood TCR repertoires of 4 to 6 healthy adults. To increase sequencing depth and limit assay-specific biases, TCR repertoire library preparation and sequencing were carried out by different laboratories using diverse techniques. Per donor, leukapheresis produced somewhere between about 0.85 and 8.9 billion PBMCs.

Reading the germline V gene gives CDR1 MNHNS and CDR2 SASEGT. A distance of 12 bases separates the germline ends of V and J, which lose 4 bases and 0 bases respectively. The CDR3 runs 16 residues from the cysteine to the phenylalanine. Kept here is only the CDR3 DNA, which spans 48 bases and is read in frame from base 1. Using the deep immunoSEQ assay, TCR CDR3 regions were amplified from genomic DNA by multiplex PCR. Extracted genomic DNA from each cell subset was distributed evenly across all wells of several immunoSEQ 96-well plates, and each plate was treated as a replicate. For sorted subsets, each replicate PCR was loaded with about 0.2 ug genomic DNA, equivalent to 25,000 to 35,000 T cell genomes. Purified libraries were measured with a Qubit 3.0 fluorometer, size-checked on a Bioanalyzer 2100, and measured again with the KAPA Library Quantification kit. Every immunoSEQ 96-well plate was sequenced on a separate single-read 150-cycle Illumina NextSeq 550 flow cell. The source study handled its data this way. Because the immunoSEQ output held only junctional sequences and lacked quality scores, the filtering could not match the filtering applied to full-length reads. Sequences were annotated with PyIR, a Python wrapper for IgBLAST v1.9, using IMGT germline references to assign V/J genes and CDR3. Reads were filtered out if the reads had weak V/J assignments (E-value above 1e-6), no CDR3, stop codons, out-of-frame junctions, or ambiguous translated residues. A V3J clonotype was defined by an identical inferred V gene, J gene, and CDR3 amino acid sequence. The percentage overlap between two repertoires was calculated by dividing the number of shared unique clonotypes by the size of the smaller repertoire. Repertoire richness was assessed with RTK rarefaction, the Chao1 estimator, and Recon v2.1 estimates of unobserved clonotypes. OLGA was used to compute generation probabilities for all TCRbeta clonotypes that the gDNA method yielded from several donors. TCRdb holds this immuneACCESS table with in-frame rearrangements only. Some clones are missing; in checked studies, unresolved V genes explain under half, and the rest has no known cause. Clone size and the V and J calls come from that table; the DNA yielded D and trimming. The sample records some 2,000,000 clones, over 85% of which are singletons. Under 0.15% of the sample goes to the ten largest clones.

Broader findings and caveats from the paper: Pairwise subsampling led to the expectation that sequencing depth would affect the degree of clonotype sharing among donors. Because the study included only a small number of donors, the genetic and exposure-history diversity represented was limited. Higher generation probabilities were observed for clonotypes shared by all four sorted-subset donors than for non-shared clonotypes. Sampling was limited to blood, and TCR repertoires in tissue likely differ from TCR repertoires in blood. About 5% of naive CD4, 3.5% of naive CD8, approximately 2.2% of memory CD4, and about 0.4% of memory CD8 clonotypes were shared across several donors. Incomplete sequencing was indicated by rarefaction of sorted-subset datasets, despite the large sequencing depth. Naive subsets generally had larger estimated clonotype richness than memory subsets.

Healthy HIV-negative adults with no recently reported acute infections or vaccinations were included as donors. Every donor was a Caucasian adult residing in Nashville, Tennessee, USA. CD4+ T cells were enriched by magnetic negative selection, after which naive cells were positively selected on CD45RA and the negative fraction was taken as the memory subset. Blood was collected by leukapheresis, and PBMCs were isolated by Ficoll-Histopaque density gradient centrifugation and then cryopreserved in liquid nitrogen vapor phase. Analytical flow cytometry was used to check the purity and quantity of every magnetically sorted T cell population. From each sorted fraction, genomic DNA was isolated and quantified by UV absorbance on a Nanodrop 2000c. On this clone itself: Its target antigen remains unknown. No base quality information exists; no much larger clone differs at one position.

The receptor chain draws on TRBV6-1 and TRBJ1-4, and TRBD1 may be the D gene, going by 6 matching bases. The TCR was taken from a man aged 18 to 29 in good health. The material sequenced was naive CD4+ T cells sorted from blood. According to the study, the label for this sample's cell subset or site signals: CD45RA+ positively selected. The DNA sequence follows: TGTGCCAGCAGTGCCGGGACATTTGCAACTAATGAAAAACTGTTTTTT. It translates to CASSAGTFATNEKLFF.